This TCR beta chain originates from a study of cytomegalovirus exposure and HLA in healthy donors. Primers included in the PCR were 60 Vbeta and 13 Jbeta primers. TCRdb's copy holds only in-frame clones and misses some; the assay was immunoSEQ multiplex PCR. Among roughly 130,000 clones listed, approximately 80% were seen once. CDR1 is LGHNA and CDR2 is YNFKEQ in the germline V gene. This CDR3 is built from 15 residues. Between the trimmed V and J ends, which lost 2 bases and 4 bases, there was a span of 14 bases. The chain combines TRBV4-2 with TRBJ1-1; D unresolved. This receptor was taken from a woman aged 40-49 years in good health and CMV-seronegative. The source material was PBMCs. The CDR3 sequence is CASSQSIGLITEAFF. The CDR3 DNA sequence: TGTGCCAGCAGCCAATCAATCGGACTTATCACTGAAGCTTTCTTT.